The T cell receptor (beta chain) under discussion was sequenced for a study of blood T cell repertoires in COVID-19. Study in general: Acute and convalescent COVID-19 specimens originated in the United States, Italy and Spain. The analysed material was cDNA or gDNA that came from T cells, B-cell-depleted T cells, or PBMCs.

The CDR3 extends over 14 amino acids. V lost 7 bases, J lost 11 bases, and 18 bases lay in between. Looked up from germline, CDR1 is MNHEY and CDR2 is SVGEGT. This clone was seen a single time. As handled by the study authors: Reference gene primer amplification yielded estimated nucleated cell counts. Using immunoSEQ multiplex PCR, the repertoire was profiled, and TCRdb retains in-frame clones only, with some absent. V, J and clone size are taken as reported in that table, and D and trimming were inferred from the DNA itself. The table records more than 55,000 clones, 60% to 80% of them present only once.

V usage is TRBV6-2 or TRBV6-3 and J usage is TRBJ1-6; tentatively, D is TRBD1 (6 bases). This TCR came from a man aged 60 to 75 with acute or convalescent COVID-19. Sequences were obtained from peripheral blood. CDR3 in amino acids: CASTPNRQVAPLHF. The CDR3 DNA sequence: TGTGCCAGCACCCCCAACCGACAGGTCGCACCCCTCCACTTT.